Listed below are T cell receptor beta chains from one sample, sequenced in a study of T cell changes during pregnancy in multiple sclerosis. Libraries were prepared by immunoSEQ multiplex PCR; TCRdb keeps only in-frame clonotypes and omits some of them. The profile shows 40,000 or so clones, about 90% of them singletons. The source material was CD4+ T cells from peripheral blood mononuclear cells, sampled before pregnancy. These receptors all stem from a female donor with multiple sclerosis, enrolled in a pregnancy study. CDR3s include the opening cysteine and the closing phenylalanine or tryptophan. The order of the fields is CDR3 protein, CDR3 DNA, clone size, V gene, D gene, J gene. A D gene is named only where the DNA matches it firmly. For some rows the clone size is stated as once, few or many, or as a class when expanded; others skip it.

CDR3: CASSVLAGGRWEETQYF
DNA: TGCGCCAGCAGCGTACTAGCGGGGGGGCGATGGGAAGAGACCCAGTACTTC
size: .
V: TRBV5-1
D: TRBD2
J: TRBJ2-5

CDR3: CASSLEYRGNYGYTF
DNA: TGTGCCAGCAGCTTAGAATACAGGGGGAATTATGGCTACACCTTC
size: .
V: TRBV7-2
D: TRBD1
J: TRBJ1-2

CDR3: CASSGPEAFF
DNA: TGTGCCAGCAGCGGTCCTGAAGCTTTCTTT
size: once
V: TRBV2
D: .
J: TRBJ1-1

CDR3: CASSPILGVVSYNEQFF
DNA: TGTGCCAGCAGTCCCATACTGGGCGTCGTGTCCTACAATGAGCAGTTCTTC
size: .
V: TRBV11-3
D: .
J: TRBJ2-1

CDR3: CASSRVPYEQYF
DNA: TGTGCCAGCAGCCGTGTTCCCTACGAGCAGTACTTC
size: .
V: TRBV7-2
D: .
J: TRBJ2-7

CDR3: CASSTTGVRQPQHF
DNA: TGTGCCAGTAGCACGACAGGGGTTCGACAGCCCCAGCATTTT
size: once
V: TRBV19
D: TRBD1
J: TRBJ1-5

CDR3: CASRLTRSSEAFF
DNA: TGCGCCAGCAGACTAACGAGGAGTTCTGAAGCTTTCTTT
size: few
V: TRBV4-1
D: .
J: TRBJ1-1

CDR3: CASSPGTSGRAGPSYEQYF
DNA: TGTGCCAGCAGCCCCGGGACTAGCGGGAGGGCAGGTCCATCCTACGAGCAGTACTTC
size: few
V: TRBV7-2
D: TRBD2
J: TRBJ2-7

CDR3: CASSQDSYFDTQYF
DNA: TGCGCCAGCAGCCAGGACAGTTACTTTGATACGCAGTATTTT
size: .
V: TRBV4-3
D: .
J: TRBJ2-3

CDR3: CAWRRGGATDTQYF
DNA: TGTGCCTGGAGACGGGGGGGAGCGACAGATACGCAGTATTTT
size: .
V: TRBV30
D: TRBD2
J: TRBJ2-3

CDR3: CASSSLRGGEADTQYF
DNA: TGTGCCAGCAGCTCCCTGCGCGGGGGGGAGGCAGATACGCAGTATTTT
size: .
V: TRBV11-2
D: TRBD2
J: TRBJ2-3

CDR3: CASSHNMGLISEQFF
DNA: TGTGCCAGCAGTCACAATATGGGACTAATCAGTGAGCAGTTCTTC
size: .
V: TRBV13
D: TRBD2
J: TRBJ2-1

CDR3: CASSLAYEQYF
DNA: TGCGCCAGCAGCCTAGCCTACGAGCAGTACTTC
size: once
V: TRBV10-2
D: .
J: TRBJ2-7

CDR3: CASSARTGGYGYTF
DNA: TGTGCCAGCAGCGCAAGGACAGGGGGATATGGCTACACCTTC
size: .
V: TRBV9
D: TRBD1
J: TRBJ1-2

CDR3: CASSLRTGGDGGEKLFF
DNA: TGTGCCAGCAGCCTAAGGACAGGGGGCGACGGTGGTGAAAAACTGTTTTTT
size: .
V: TRBV9
D: TRBD1
J: TRBJ1-4

CDR3: CASSSAGLGTTEAFF
DNA: TGTGCCAGCAGCTCCGCCGGACTGGGAACAACTGAAGCTTTCTTT
size: few
V: TRBV7-9
D: .
J: TRBJ1-1

CDR3: CASSESFRGRREDEKLFF
DNA: TGTGCCAGCAGTGAGAGTTTTAGAGGTCGGCGAGAGGATGAAAAACTGTTTTTT
size: .
V: TRBV6-1
D: .
J: TRBJ1-4

CDR3: CASRPGTATDTQYF
DNA: TGTGCCAGCAGACCTGGGACAGCAACAGATACGCAGTATTTT
size: .
V: TRBV28
D: TRBD1
J: TRBJ2-3

CDR3: CASSFDSYGYTF
DNA: TGCGCCAGCAGCTTTGACAGCTACGGCTACACCTTC
size: .
V: TRBV5-1
D: .
J: TRBJ1-2

CDR3: CASSLGGHSIDEQYF
DNA: TGCGCCAGCAGCTTGGGAGGGCACAGTATCGACGAGCAGTACTTC
size: .
V: TRBV5-1
D: .
J: TRBJ2-7

CDR3: CASSSGVTYNSPLHF
DNA: TGTGCCAGCAGTTCTGGAGTTACCTATAATTCACCCCTCCACTTT
size: .
V: TRBV28
D: .
J: TRBJ1-6

CDR3: CAWSPYQGQGLYGYTF
DNA: TGTGCCTGGAGCCCTTATCAAGGACAGGGGCTCTATGGCTACACCTTC
size: .
V: TRBV30
D: TRBD1
J: TRBJ1-2

CDR3: CASSLARLAGPSYNEQFF
DNA: TGTGCCAGCAGCTTGGCCAGACTAGCGGGTCCCTCCTACAATGAGCAGTTCTTC
size: .
V: TRBV5-5
D: TRBD2
J: TRBJ2-1

CDR3: CASSPHRVGQDTGELFF
DNA: TGTGCCAGTAGTCCCCACCGGGTGGGACAGGACACCGGGGAGCTGTTTTTT
size: .
V: TRBV19
D: TRBD1
J: TRBJ2-2

CDR3: CASSFPSGGGKRGELFF
DNA: TGTGCCAGCAGCTTCCCTAGCGGGGGGGGGAAAAGGGGGGAGCTGTTTTTT
size: .
V: TRBV7-2
D: TRBD2
J: TRBJ2-2

CDR3: CASRDRGFTDTQYF
DNA: TGTGCCAGCCGGGACAGGGGTTTCACAGATACGCAGTATTTT
size: once
V: TRBV19
D: TRBD1
J: TRBJ2-3

CDR3: CASSPERGGQYF
DNA: TGTGCCAGCAGCCCCGAACGAGGGGGGCAGTATTTT
size: .
V: TRBV28
D: .
J: TRBJ2-3

CDR3: CASSMGLAGGVETQYF
DNA: TGTGCCAGCAGCATGGGACTAGCGGGGGGTGTAGAGACCCAGTACTTC
size: .
V: TRBV7-9
D: TRBD2
J: TRBJ2-5

CDR3: CASSEWRGGTDTQYF
DNA: TGTGCCAGCAGTGAATGGCGGGGGGGCACAGATACGCAGTATTTT
size: .
V: TRBV2
D: TRBD2
J: TRBJ2-3

CDR3: CASSYGYGMNTGELFF
DNA: TGTGCCAGCAGTTACGGGTACGGGATGAACACCGGGGAGCTGTTTTTT
size: .
V: TRBV6-6
D: .
J: TRBJ2-2

CDR3: CASSYPVNTGELFF
DNA: TGTGCCAGCAGTTACCCAGTGAACACCGGGGAGCTGTTTTTT
size: .
V: TRBV6-5
D: .
J: TRBJ2-2

CDR3: CAWSVTSPGRRKVGF
DNA: TGTGCCTGGAGTGTTACTAGCCCGGGCCGCCGAAAAGTTGGCTTC
size: once
V: TRBV30
D: .
J: TRBJ2-7

CDR3: CASSLWGEWEDTQYF
DNA: TGTGCCAGCAGCCTCTGGGGGGAGTGGGAGGATACGCAGTATTTT
size: .
V: TRBV9
D: .
J: TRBJ2-3

CDR3: CAAGGSYNSPLHF
DNA: TGTGCCGCCGGGGGCTCCTATAATTCACCCCTCCACTTT
size: .
V: TRBV2
D: .
J: TRBJ1-6

CDR3: CASSFARNTEAFF
DNA: TGTGCCAGCAGTTTCGCCAGAAACACTGAAGCTTTCTTT
size: .
V: TRBV27
D: .
J: TRBJ1-1

CDR3: CASSSGQHRPMNTEAFF
DNA: TGCGCCAGCAGCTCTGGACAGCACAGGCCGATGAACACTGAAGCTTTCTTT
size: .
V: TRBV5-1
D: .
J: TRBJ1-1